The present T cell receptor beta chain was sequenced within a study of shared clonotypes between healthy human individuals. General observations from the study: Sampling used blood alone; tissue repertoires probably differ. Generally, estimated richness proved larger in naive subsets than it did in memory subsets. Rarefaction indicated that sorted-subset sequencing remained incomplete although depth was large.

Repertoires were generated with immunoSEQ multiplex PCR, while TCRdb's copy carries only in-frame clones and drops some. Counted here are over a million clones, about 96% occurring once; the ten biggest clones make up over 1%. Donors comprised healthy HIV-negative adults lacking recent acute infections or vaccinations. This clone turned up a few times. Its antigen is unidentified. Other DNA sequences within the sample encode an identical CDR3. The CDR3 length is 11 residues. V dropped 3 bases and J dropped 3 bases, with 2 bases sitting between them. Germline loops: CDR1 SGHRS, CDR2 YFSETQ. The specimen was naive CD4+ T cells sorted from blood. Subset denoted: CD45RA+ positively selected. This TCR derives from a man aged 30 to 45 in good health. The chain combines TRBV5-1 with TRBJ2-3, with D hard to call. CDR3 DNA: TGCGCCAGCAGCTCGACAGATACGCAGTATTTT. Translating gives CASSSTDTQYF.